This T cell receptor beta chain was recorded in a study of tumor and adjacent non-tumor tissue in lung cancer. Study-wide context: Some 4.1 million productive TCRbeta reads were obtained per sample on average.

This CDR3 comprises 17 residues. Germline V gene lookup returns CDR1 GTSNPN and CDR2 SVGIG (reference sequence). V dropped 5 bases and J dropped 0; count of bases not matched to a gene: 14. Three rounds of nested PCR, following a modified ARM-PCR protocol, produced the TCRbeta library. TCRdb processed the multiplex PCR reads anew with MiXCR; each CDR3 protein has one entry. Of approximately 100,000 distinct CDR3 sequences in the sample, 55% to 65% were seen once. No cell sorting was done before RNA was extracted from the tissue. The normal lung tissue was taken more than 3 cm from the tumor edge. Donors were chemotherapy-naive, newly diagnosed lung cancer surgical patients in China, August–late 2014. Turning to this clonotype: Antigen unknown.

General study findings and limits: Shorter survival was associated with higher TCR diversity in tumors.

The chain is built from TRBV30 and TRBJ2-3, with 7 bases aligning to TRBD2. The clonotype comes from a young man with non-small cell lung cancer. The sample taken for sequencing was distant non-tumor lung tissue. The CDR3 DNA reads TGTGCCTGGCACCGGGGGGAGCCTACCTCAAGCACAGATACGCAGTATTTT. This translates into CAWHRGEPTSSTDTQYF.